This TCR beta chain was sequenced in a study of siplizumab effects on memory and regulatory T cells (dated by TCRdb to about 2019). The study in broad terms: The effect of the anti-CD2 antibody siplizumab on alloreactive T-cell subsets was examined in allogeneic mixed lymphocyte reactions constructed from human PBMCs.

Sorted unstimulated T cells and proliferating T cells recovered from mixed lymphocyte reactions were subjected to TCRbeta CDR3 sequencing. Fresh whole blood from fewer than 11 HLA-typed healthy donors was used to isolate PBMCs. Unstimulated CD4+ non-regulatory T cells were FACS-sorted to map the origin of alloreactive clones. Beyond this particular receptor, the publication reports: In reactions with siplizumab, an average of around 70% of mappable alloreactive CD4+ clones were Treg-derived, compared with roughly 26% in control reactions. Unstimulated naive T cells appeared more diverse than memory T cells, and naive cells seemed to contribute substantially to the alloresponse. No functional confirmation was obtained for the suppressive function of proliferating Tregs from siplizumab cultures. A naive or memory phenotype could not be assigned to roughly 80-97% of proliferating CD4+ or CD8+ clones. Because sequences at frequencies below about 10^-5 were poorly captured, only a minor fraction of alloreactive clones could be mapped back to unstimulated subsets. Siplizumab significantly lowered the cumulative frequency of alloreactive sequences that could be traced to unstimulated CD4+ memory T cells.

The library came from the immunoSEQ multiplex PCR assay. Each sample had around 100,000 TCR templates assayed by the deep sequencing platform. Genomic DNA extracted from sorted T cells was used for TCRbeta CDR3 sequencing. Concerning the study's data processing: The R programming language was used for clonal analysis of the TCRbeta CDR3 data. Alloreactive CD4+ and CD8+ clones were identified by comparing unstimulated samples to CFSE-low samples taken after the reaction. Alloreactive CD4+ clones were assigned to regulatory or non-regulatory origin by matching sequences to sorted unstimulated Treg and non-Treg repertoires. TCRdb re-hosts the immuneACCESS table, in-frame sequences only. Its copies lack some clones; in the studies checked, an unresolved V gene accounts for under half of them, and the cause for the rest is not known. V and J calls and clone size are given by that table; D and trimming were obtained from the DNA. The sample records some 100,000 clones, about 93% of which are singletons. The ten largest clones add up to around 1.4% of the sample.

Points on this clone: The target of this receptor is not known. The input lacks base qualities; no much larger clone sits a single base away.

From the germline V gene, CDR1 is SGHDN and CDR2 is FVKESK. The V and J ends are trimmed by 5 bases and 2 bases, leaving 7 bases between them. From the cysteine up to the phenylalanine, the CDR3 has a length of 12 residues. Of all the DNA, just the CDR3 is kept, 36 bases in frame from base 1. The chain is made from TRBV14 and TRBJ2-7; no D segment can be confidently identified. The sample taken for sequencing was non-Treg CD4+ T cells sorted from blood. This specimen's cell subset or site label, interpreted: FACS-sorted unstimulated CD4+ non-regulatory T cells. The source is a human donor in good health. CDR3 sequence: CASSRVPYEQYF. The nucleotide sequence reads TGTGCCAGCAGCAGGGTTCCCTACGAGCAGTACTTC.